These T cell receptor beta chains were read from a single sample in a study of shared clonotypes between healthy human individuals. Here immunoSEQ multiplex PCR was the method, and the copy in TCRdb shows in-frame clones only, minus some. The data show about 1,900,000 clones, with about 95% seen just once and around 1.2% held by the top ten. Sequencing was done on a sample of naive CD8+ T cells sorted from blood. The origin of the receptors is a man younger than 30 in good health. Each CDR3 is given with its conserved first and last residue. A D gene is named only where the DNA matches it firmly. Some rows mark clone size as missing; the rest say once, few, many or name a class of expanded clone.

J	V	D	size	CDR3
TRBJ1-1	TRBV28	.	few	CASSPWSTEAFF
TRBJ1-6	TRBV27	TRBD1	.	CASSTHRDRDAYNSPLHF
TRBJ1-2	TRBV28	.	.	CASSLRGGSYGYTF
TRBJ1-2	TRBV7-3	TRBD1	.	CASSPGTGLDGYTF
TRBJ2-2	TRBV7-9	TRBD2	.	CASRHLGLGSTGELFF
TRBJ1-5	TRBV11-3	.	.	CASSFEGNSNQPQHF
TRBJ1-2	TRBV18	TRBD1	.	CASSPDPGQEGYGYTF
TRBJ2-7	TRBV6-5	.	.	CASSYGGSDTYEQYF
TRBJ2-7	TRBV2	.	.	CASSENSGSYEQYF
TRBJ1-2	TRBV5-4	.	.	CASSFLGEPYGYTF
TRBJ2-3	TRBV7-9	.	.	CASTLLGSSSTDTQYF
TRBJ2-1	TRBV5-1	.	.	CASSFNRDPPYNEQFF
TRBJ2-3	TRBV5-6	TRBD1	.	CASSFSTGWADTQYF
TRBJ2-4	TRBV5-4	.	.	CASSFTGGGNIQYF
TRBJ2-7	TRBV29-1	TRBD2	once	CSVELLAGSYEQYF
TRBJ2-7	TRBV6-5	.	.	CASRGGPREYF
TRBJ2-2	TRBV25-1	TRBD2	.	CASSEWGLAGDAGELFF
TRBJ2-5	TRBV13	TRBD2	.	CASSYLRGGRVGETQYF
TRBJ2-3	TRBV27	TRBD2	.	CASSPPRGAGTDTQYF
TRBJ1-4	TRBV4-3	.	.	CASSRFALGEKLFF
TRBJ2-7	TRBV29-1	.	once	CSVEEGTQSSYEQYF
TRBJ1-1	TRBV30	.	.	CAWSVAGDTEAFF
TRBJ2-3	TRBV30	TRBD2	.	CAWSPLAGGTDTQYF
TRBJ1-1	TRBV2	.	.	CASSEAEGGTEAFF
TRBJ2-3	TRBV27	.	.	CASRAGASTDTQYF
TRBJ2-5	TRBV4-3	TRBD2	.	CASSHTRLAGGNPETQYF
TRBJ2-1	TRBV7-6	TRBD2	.	CASSLARGRSGNEQFF
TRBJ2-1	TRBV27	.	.	CASSTYGTANEQFF
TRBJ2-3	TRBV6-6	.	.	CASRPLPGTDTQYF
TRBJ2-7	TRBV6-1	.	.	CASSEYPGDAYEQYF
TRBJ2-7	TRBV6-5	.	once	CASSYAGGYEQYF
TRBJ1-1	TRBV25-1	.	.	CASSEATGTEAFF
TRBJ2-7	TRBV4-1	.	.	CASSQGTFYEQYF
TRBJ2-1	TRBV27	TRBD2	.	CASSLLGTSGRNEQFF
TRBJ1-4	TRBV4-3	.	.	CASSQDWRGETTNEKLFF
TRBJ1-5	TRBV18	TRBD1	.	CASSPTGTDGQPQHF
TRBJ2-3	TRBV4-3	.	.	CASSQGGWSDTQYF
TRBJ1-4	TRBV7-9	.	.	CASRAANEKLFF
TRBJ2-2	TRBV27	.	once	CASSWLGPQNTGELFF
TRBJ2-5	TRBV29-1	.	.	CSVETPTGETQYF
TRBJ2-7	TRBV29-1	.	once	CSANDIDEQYF
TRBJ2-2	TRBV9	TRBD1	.	CASSTYGTVTGELFF
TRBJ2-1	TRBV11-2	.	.	CASSLGGLEQFF
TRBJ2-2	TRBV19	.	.	CASSIVEGSPGELFF
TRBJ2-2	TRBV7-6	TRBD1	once	CASSLGDRAGELFF
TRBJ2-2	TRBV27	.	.	CASSLSPGANTGELFF
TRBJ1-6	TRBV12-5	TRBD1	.	CASGLRDRGFSPLHF
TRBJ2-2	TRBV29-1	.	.	CSVLWGSNTGELFF